Each of the 20 T cell receptor beta chains below was sequenced from the same sample in a study of breast tumors, draining lymph nodes, adjacent tissues. Each CDR3 protein gets one entry after TCRdb re-called the multiplex PCR reads with MiXCR. The table has 60,000 to 65,000 distinct CDR3 sequences, approximately 62% seen once. Sequences were obtained from breast tumor tissue. These receptors all come from a female donor with breast cancer. Some clones in this sample may be carry-over from other donors' samples.

V gene TRBV7-9 combines with J gene TRBJ2-7; 9 bases are a match to TRBD1. The length of the CDR3 is 15 residues. Germline CDR1 and CDR2: SEHNR and FQNEAQ (reference sequence). Trimming at V came to 4 bases and at J to 4 bases, leaving 8 bases not matched to a gene. CDR3 sequence (DNA): TGTGCCAGCAGCTCCGGACAGGGGATAAGGTACGAGCAGTACTTC. Encoded protein: CASSSGQGIRYEQYF.

The chain is built from TRBV10-3 and TRBJ1-4; possible D gene TRBD1, 6 bases. CDR1 is ENHRY, CDR2 SYGVKD, per germline. The CDR3 runs to 13 residues. Trimming stripped 6 bases from V and 4 bases from J, with 9 bases between. This chain's CDR3 is CAISQGLNEKLFF. The CDR3 nucleotides read TGTGCCATCAGCCAGGGGCTTAATGAAAAACTGTTTTTT.

V gene TRBV11-2 combines with J gene TRBJ1-6; a weak D match, TRBD1 (5 bases). The CDR3 has 15 amino acids. The V end lost 0 bases, the J end lost 10 bases, and 13 bases lay between the germline ends. CDR1 SGHAT and CDR2 FQNNGV come from the germline V gene. For the CDR3, the DNA is TGTGCCAGCAGCTTAGACAGGGATAGGTACTCACCCCTCCACTTT. Protein product: CASSLDRDRYSPLHF.

The table lists this clonotype with many counts. The V call is TRBV6-2 or TRBV6-3, the J call TRBJ2-3, with TRBD2 identical over 11 bases. CDR1 is MNHEY, CDR2 SVGEGT, per germline. V shed 2 bases and J 6 bases; nucleotides not matched to a gene: 13. CDR3 length: 18 amino acids. The chain's CDR3 is CASSYSSGRASSLDTQYF. For the CDR3, the DNA is TGTGCCAGCAGTTACAGTAGCGGGAGGGCCTCTTCCTTGGATACGCAGTATTTT.

This clonotype showed up just once. One junction end does not reproduce the germline sequence, and a read error may be involved. V is TRBV20-1 and J is TRBJ2-7; D tentatively reads TRBD1 or TRBD2 (5 bases each). Germline values: CDR1 DFQATT, CDR2 SNEGSKA (reference sequence). This CDR3 has 13 amino acids. CDR3 nucleotide sequence: TGCAGTGCAAGAGGGACCCCGGGCTACGAGCAGTACTTC. This encodes CSARGTPGYEQYF.

The chain is built from TRBV7-2 and TRBJ2-5; 8 bases are shared with TRBD2. V lost 6 bases and J lost 7; bases outside the gene matches: 7. The CDR3 extends over 13 amino acids. Germline V lookup: CDR1 SGHTA, CDR2 FQGNSA. CDR3 in DNA: TGTGCCAGCAGGTTAACTAGCGGAGGGACCCAGTACTTC. Its translation is CASRLTSGGTQYF.

This chain connects TRBV11-2 to TRBJ2-3; D is unclear. The germline CDR1 and CDR2 sequences are SGHAT and FQNNGV. The V and J ends lost 1 base and 0 bases respectively, with 8 bases between them. The CDR3 has 15 amino acids. Written as DNA, the CDR3 is TGTGCCAGCAGCTTAGCGGTTTTAAGCACAGATACGCAGTATTTT. This translates into CASSLAVLSTDTQYF.

This clonotype was detected ten times or more. The CDR3 bases are TGTGCCAGCAGCTCGGCAGGGGGCAAGGCCTACGAGCAGTACTTC. It translates to CASSSAGGKAYEQYF. The rearrangement links TRBV7-9 to TRBJ2-7, with TRBD1 identical over 8 bases. CDR1 and CDR2 (germline): SEHNR, FQNEAQ (reference sequence). The CDR3 runs to 15 residues. V was pared by 4 bases and J by 2 bases, with 7 bases of the junction left unmatched. The full variable domain, completed using reference TRBV7-9 and TRBJ2-7, is DTGVSQNPRHKITKRGQNVTFRCDPISEHNRLYWYRQTLGQGPEFLTYFQNEAQLEKSRLLSDRFSAERPKGSFSTLEIQRTEQGDSAMYLCASSSAGGKAYEQYFGPGTRLTVT.

This clonotype was picked up many times. This chain connects TRBV2 to TRBJ2-7; unclear D gene. The CDR3 is made up of 13 amino acids. V was shortened by 1 base and J by 2 bases, with 6 bases between the two germline ends. Looked up from germline, CDR1 is SNHLY and CDR2 is FYNNEI. CDR3 sequence reads: CASSEDRPYEQYF. CDR3 DNA: TGTGCCAGCAGTGAAGATCGACCCTACGAGCAGTACTTC.

The sample holds many counts of this clonotype. The chain joins TRBV12-3 or TRBV12-4 to TRBJ2-3; 7 nucleotides line up with TRBD2. J gave up 3 bases and V 7 bases, and 4 bases lay outside the gene matches. This CDR3 region has 13 residues. The CDR3 sequence: CASTLGGTDTQYF. CDR3 DNA: TGTGCCAGCACCCTGGGGGGGACAGATACGCAGTATTTT.

The J gene is TRBJ2-7, the V gene TRBV6-5; D is possibly TRBD2 (5 bases). This CDR3 has 14 amino acids. The V end lost 5 bases, the J end lost 2 bases, and 13 bases lay between the germline ends. The germline gives CDR1 MNHEY, CDR2 SVGAGI. The CDR3 spells CASSHGAGTYEQYF. The CDR3 DNA reads as TGTGCCAGCAGTCACGGCGCGGGTACCTACGAGCAGTACTTC.

This clonotype has ten or more counts. This may be a read error, as it is one base from a much larger clone. V usage is TRBV20-1 and J usage is TRBJ2-5; D unclear. Germline CDR1 and CDR2: DFQATT and SNEGSKA (reference sequence). The CDR3 extends over 12 amino acids. The V gene lost 0 bases and the J gene lost 4 bases, with 6 bases spanning the gap. CDR3 loop: CSAREGPETQYF. CDR3 nucleotide sequence: TGCAGTGCTAGAGAAGGGCCAGAGACCCAGTACTTC.

The chain uses TRBV6-6 and TRBJ1-1; D possibly corresponds to TRBD1 (6 bases). V gave up 5 bases and J gave up 2 bases, with 12 bases separating them. The CDR3 has 14 residues. The germline gives CDR1 MNHNY, CDR2 SVGAGI (reference sequence). CDR3 region: CASSLRTANTEAFF. In DNA, the CDR3 is TGTGCCAGCAGTCTCCGGACAGCCAACACTGAAGCTTTCTTT.

J is TRBJ2-1 and V is TRBV28; 8 bases fit TRBD2. Per the germline V gene, CDR1 is MDHEN and CDR2 is SYDVKM. The V segment lost 2 bases and the J segment 7 bases; nucleotides outside the gene matches: 13. The CDR3 contains 17 residues. The CDR3 DNA sequence: TGTGCCAGCAGTTTACCCGGGGCAGCGGGAGTGGGTAATGAGCAGTTCTTC. Amino acid sequence: CASSLPGAAGVGNEQFF.

The rearrangement uses TRBV7-6 and TRBJ2-7, with D perhaps TRBD1 or TRBD2 (5 bases each). Germline CDR1 reads SGHVS; CDR2 reads FNYEAQ. Trimming took 2 bases from V and 4 from J, leaving 15 bases between them. The CDR3 has 15 residues. In nucleotides, the CDR3 is TGTGCCAGCAGCTTAACACTAGGGACGAAATACGAGCAGTACTTC. It encodes CASSLTLGTKYEQYF. The complete variable domain, with remaining parts taken from reference TRBV7-6 and TRBJ2-7, reads GAGVSQSPRYKVTKRGQDVALRCDPISGHVSLYWYRQALGQGPEFLTYFNYEAQQDKSGLPNDRFSAERPEGSISTLTIQRTEQRDSAMYRCASSLTLGTKYEQYFGPGTRLTVT.

This chain links TRBV30 with TRBJ1-5; 7 bases map to TRBD1. J gave up 4 bases and V 1 base, and 7 bases lay outside the gene matches. The germline CDR1 and CDR2 sequences are GTSNPN and SVGIG (reference sequence). The CDR3 is 15 amino acids. CDR3 loop: CAWSGQGGINQPQHF. Written as DNA, the CDR3 is TGTGCCTGGAGTGGGCAGGGGGGAATTAATCAGCCCCAGCATTTT.

The genes are TRBV6-1 and TRBJ2-7; D perhaps matches TRBD1 (5 bases). CDR1 MNHNS and CDR2 SASEGT come from the germline V gene. This CDR3 has 14 residues. V was pared by 5 bases and J by 5 bases, with 16 bases between. CDR3 sequence (DNA): TGTGCCAGCAGTCCCATGACAGTTGCCCACGAGCAGTACTTC. It translates to CASSPMTVAHEQYF.

CDR3 protein: CSAKRTGATDEQFF. The CDR3 bases are TGCAGTGCTAAACGGACAGGGGCGACTGATGAGCAGTTCTTC. The chain links TRBV20-1 to TRBJ2-1; 9 bases align to TRBD1. The junction had 9 bases not matched to a gene; V was cut back by 4 bases and J by 8 bases. Germline values: CDR1 DFQATT, CDR2 SNEGSKA (reference sequence). The CDR3 extends over 14 amino acids.

This clonotype was seen ten or more times. V gene TRBV10-3 combines with J gene TRBJ2-7; 8 bases agree with TRBD2. CDR1 is ENHRY, CDR2 SYGVKD, per germline. This CDR3 is 15 amino acids long. The ends lost 4 bases at V and 7 bases at J; junction bases unmatched: 12. This chain's CDR3 is CAISGLLADAWEQYF. CDR3 sequence (DNA): TGTGCCATCAGTGGGTTACTAGCGGACGCCTGGGAGCAGTACTTC.

The table lists this clonotype with a few counts. The gene calls are TRBV19 and TRBJ1-6, with D tentatively TRBD1 (5 bases). V lost 5 bases, J lost 6 bases, and 11 bases lay in between. Looked up from germline, CDR1 is LNHDA and CDR2 is SQIVND (reference sequence). The CDR3 totals 14 residues. CDR3 residues: CASSGGTGNSPLHF. CDR3 DNA sequence: TGTGCCAGTAGTGGGGGGACTGGTAATTCACCCCTCCACTTT. The full variable domain, its missing parts supplied by reference TRBV19 and TRBJ1-6, is DGGITQSPKYLFRKEGQNVTLSCEQNLNHDAMYWYRQDPGQGLRLIYYSQIVNDFQKGDIAEGYSVSREKKESFPLTVTSAQKNPTAFYLCASSGGTGNSPLHFGNGTRLTVT.